This T cell receptor beta chain is drawn from a study of patients and donors after allogeneic stem cell transplantation. Germline CDR1 DFQATT, CDR2 SNEGSKA (reference sequence). This CDR3 has 13 residues. V gave up 6 bases and J gave up 6 bases; unmatched junction bases: 5. MiXCR, run by TCRdb on the RT-PCR reads, gives a single entry per CDR3 protein. The data contain some 92,000 distinct CDR3 sequences, around 49% of them singletons. Sequencing input: blood, either unsorted or a sorted T cell fraction (not recorded which). The chain is built from TRBV20-1 and TRBJ1-5; TRBD1 matches at 10 bases. The clonotype originates from a human donor who was either an allogeneic HSCT recipient or a stem cell or donor lymphocyte infusion donor (not recorded which). It is not recorded whose cells these are; they may come from a transplant donor. The CDR3 reads CSAARDRGQPQHF. Here the CDR3 DNA reads TGCAGTGCCGCGCGGGACAGGGGTCAGCCCCAGCATTTT.